The subject of this entry is one T cell receptor (beta chain). Its specificity is not known. The table came from immunoSEQ multiplex PCR; TCRdb's copy has only in-frame clones and leaves some out. The data show 2 million to 2.5 million clones, more than 90% seen once. The J segment lost 8 bases and the V segment lost 4 bases, leaving 9 bases of the junction unmatched. The CDR3 totals 15 residues. Germline V gene lookup returns CDR1 MGHRA and CDR2 YSYEKL. The sample is drawn from a study of shared clonotypes between healthy human individuals. General observations from the study: An effect of sequencing depth on clonotype sharing among donors was expected. What naive subsets generally showed was a larger estimated richness than memory subsets showed.

The chain is built from TRBV4-1 and TRBJ1-5; 9 nucleotides agree with TRBD1. The source of this sequence is a man younger than 30 in good health. Source material: naive CD4+ T cells sorted from blood. Subset described: CD45RA+ positively selected. In DNA form, the CDR3 reads TGCGCCAGCAGCCTTACAGGGGGCACGGGGGAGCCCCAGCATTTT. This translates into CASSLTGGTGEPQHF.